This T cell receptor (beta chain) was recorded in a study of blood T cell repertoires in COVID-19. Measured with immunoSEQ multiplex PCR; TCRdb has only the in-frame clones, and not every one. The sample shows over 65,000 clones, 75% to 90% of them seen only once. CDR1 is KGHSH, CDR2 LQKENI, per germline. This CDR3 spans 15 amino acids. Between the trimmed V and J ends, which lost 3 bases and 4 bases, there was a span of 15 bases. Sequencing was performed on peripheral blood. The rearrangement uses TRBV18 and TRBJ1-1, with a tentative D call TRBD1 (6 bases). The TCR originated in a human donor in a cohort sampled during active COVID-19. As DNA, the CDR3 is TGTGCCAGCTCACCCTCACAGGGCCGGGCCACTGAAGCTTTCTTT. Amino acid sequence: CASSPSQGRATEAFF.